This T cell receptor (beta chain) was obtained from a study of CD8+ T cells in alopecia areata. Study summary: The drug, tofacitinib, lasted 6 to 18 months, followed by 6 months off drug.

Germline CDR1 SQVTM, CDR2 ANQGSEA. Trimming pared 7 bases from V and 6 bases from J, leaving 8 bases between. The CDR3 consists of 10 residues. Stated treatment: oral pan-JAK inhibitor, 5-10 mg twice daily. Both peripheral blood and punch biopsies of lesional scalp skin were obtained from patients who had alopecia areata. The study's findings and limits: The study found tofacitinib significantly decreased scalp clonality and expanded CD8+ clones among the top 100. Clarity of TCR sharing across patients fell short of that in mice, possibly HLA-related.

The sequencing template was cDNA reverse transcribed from extracted RNA. The assay was immunoSEQ multiplex PCR, and TCRdb's table has in-frame clones only and misses some. In the table there are 200,000 to 250,000 clones, roughly 66% of which are singletons. With respect to this clone: Its antigen remains unknown.

This TCR was recovered from a human donor with alopecia areata. The chain has TRBV29-1 and TRBJ2-3; D may be TRBD1 (6 bases). Sequences were derived from CD4+ T cells sorted from blood, sampled between weeks 44 and 45, from a patient treated with tofacitinib. CDR3 bases: TGCAGCGGGGACACGGATACGCAGTATTTT. Translation gives CSGDTDTQYF.